A selection of T cell receptor beta chains follows, all from one sample in a study of cytomegalovirus exposure and HLA in healthy donors. The data were produced by immunoSEQ multiplex PCR, yet TCRdb's version contains in-frame clones alone and is incomplete. The repertoire holds 110,000 or so clones, with roughly three quarters as singletons. The sample comprised PBMCs. All receptors derive from a man aged 30-40 years in good health and CMV-seronegative. CDR3s include the opening cysteine and the closing phenylalanine or tryptophan. D genes are given only for firm matches. The listing skips clone size in some rows; elsewhere it reads once, few, many or a size class.

>.|TRBJ1-2|TRBV19|.
CASSDRLLPDNYGYTF
TGTGCCAGTTCCGACCGACTCCTCCCGGATAACTATGGCTACACCTTC
>.|TRBJ2-4|TRBV4-1|TRBD1
CASSQDWTGLNIQYF
TGCGCCAGCAGCCAAGATTGGACAGGGCTAAACATTCAGTACTTC
>.|TRBJ2-6|TRBV6-5|.
CASSSSSGANGLTF
TGTGCCAGCAGTTCGAGCTCTGGGGCCAACGGCCTGACTTTC
>once|TRBJ1-2|TRBV7-9|TRBD1
CASSTGQGALSSYGYTF
TGTGCCAGCAGCACGGGACAGGGGGCGCTTAGTTCCTATGGCTACACCTTC
>.|TRBJ2-2|TRBV11-2|TRBD1
CASSRITGAANTGELFF
TGTGCCAGCAGCCGTATTACAGGGGCGGCGAACACCGGGGAGCTGTTTTTT
>few|TRBJ1-1|TRBV29-1|.
CSVATGPNTEAFF
TGCAGCGTCGCGACAGGACCCAACACTGAAGCTTTCTTT
>.|TRBJ2-7|TRBV18|.
CASSLGPDYEQYF
TGTGCCAGCTCACTGGGACCGGACTACGAGCAGTACTTC
>few|TRBJ2-5|TRBV5-4|.
CASSSPQGPGETQYF
TGTGCCAGCAGCTCCCCCCAGGGGCCCGGGGAGACCCAGTACTTC
>.|TRBJ1-4|TRBV30|TRBD1
CAWSPTGVPNEKLFF
TGTGCCTGGAGTCCGACAGGGGTTCCTAATGAAAAACTGTTTTTT
>.|TRBJ1-2|TRBV5-1|.
CASSLDLGRDGYTF
TGCGCCAGCAGCTTGGATCTCGGGCGGGATGGCTACACCTTC
>.|TRBJ1-1|TRBV15|.
CATSTAKLDTEAFF
TGTGCCACCAGCACTGCGAAGCTGGACACTGAAGCTTTCTTT
>.|TRBJ2-4|TRBV19|.
CASSDGQLVAKNIQYF
TGTGCCAGTAGTGATGGACAGCTAGTAGCCAAAAACATTCAGTACTTC
>.|TRBJ2-1|TRBV6-1|.
CASSEWDTRSEQFF
TGTGCCAGCAGTGAATGGGACACAAGATCTGAGCAGTTCTTC
>.|TRBJ1-5|TRBV11-2|.
CASGGGSNQPQHF
TGTGCCAGCGGCGGGGGGAGCAATCAGCCCCAGCATTTT
>.|TRBJ2-1|TRBV19|.
CASSDSYNEQFF
TGTGCCAGTAGCGACAGTTACAATGAGCAGTTCTTC
>.|TRBJ2-1|TRBV30|.
CAWSVGVSNNEQFF
TGTGCCTGGAGTGTAGGGGTCTCCAACAATGAGCAGTTCTTC
>.|TRBJ2-7|TRBV4-3|.
CASSQEGSGVYEQYF
TGCGCCAGCAGCCAAGAAGGGTCAGGGGTCTACGAGCAGTACTTC
>.|TRBJ2-5|TRBV14|TRBD2
CASSQDKGLQYQETQYF
TGTGCCAGCAGCCAAGATAAGGGACTACAGTACCAAGAGACCCAGTACTTC
>.|TRBJ1-2|TRBV28|TRBD1
CASSLKQGAKDYGYTF
TGTGCCAGCAGTTTAAAGCAGGGGGCCAAGGACTATGGCTACACCTTC
>once|TRBJ1-1|TRBV10-3|.
CAISEGIQGFDTEAFF
TGTGCCATCAGTGAGGGCATCCAGGGGTTCGACACTGAAGCTTTCTTT
>.|TRBJ2-5|TRBV7-2|TRBD2
CASSGTSGGPRETQYF
TGTGCCAGCAGCGGGACTAGCGGAGGCCCGCGAGAGACCCAGTACTTC
>.|TRBJ2-2|TRBV7-9|TRBD1
CASSLRQGIGELFF
TGTGCCAGCAGCTTAAGACAGGGTATCGGGGAGCTGTTTTTT
>few|TRBJ2-7|TRBV21-1|.
CASSKGEKKSYEQYF
TGTGCCAGCAGCAAGGGCGAGAAAAAATCCTACGAGCAGTACTTC
>.|TRBJ2-7|TRBV19|TRBD1
CASLPGQVNYEQYF
TGTGCCAGTCTACCGGGACAGGTGAACTACGAGCAGTACTTC
>.|TRBJ1-4|TRBV7-2|.
CASSSYRASEKLFF
TGTGCCAGCAGCTCCTACAGGGCTTCGGAAAAACTGTTTTTT
>.|TRBJ1-1|TRBV2|.
CASNEDTSEAFF
TGTGCCAGCAATGAGGACACTTCGGAAGCTTTCTTT
>.|TRBJ2-7|TRBV27|TRBD2
CATRLGGEHLHEQYF
TGTGCCACTCGCCTGGGGGGGGAGCACCTCCACGAGCAGTACTTC
>.|TRBJ1-5|TRBV15|TRBD1
CATSGDRGDQPQHF
TGTGCCACCAGCGGCGACAGGGGAGATCAGCCCCAGCATTTT
>.|TRBJ1-1|TRBV5-4|.
CASDVQGLNTEAFF
TGTGCCAGCGATGTCCAGGGGCTGAACACTGAAGCTTTCTTT
>.|TRBJ2-1|TRBV9|TRBD1
CASSVEGGREQFF
TGTGCCAGCAGCGTAGAAGGGGGCAGGGAGCAGTTCTTC
>.|TRBJ2-1|TRBV10-3|TRBD2
CAISESKLANNEQFF
TGTGCCATCAGTGAGTCTAAACTAGCGAACAATGAGCAGTTCTTC
>.|TRBJ1-3|TRBV11-1|.
CASSPGNTGNTIYF
TGTGCCAGCAGCCCAGGGAACACTGGAAACACCATATATTTT
>.|TRBJ1-2|TRBV28|.
CASRRLGAGYGYTF
TGTGCCAGCAGACGGTTGGGGGCGGGCTATGGCTACACCTTC
>.|TRBJ2-3|TRBV11-3|TRBD2
CASSRVAGETTDTQYF
TGTGCCAGCAGCAGAGTGGCGGGAGAGACCACAGATACGCAGTATTTT
>.|TRBJ1-4|TRBV27|TRBD1
CASSRQGAREKLFF
TGTGCCAGCAGTCGACAGGGGGCTCGGGAAAAACTGTTTTTT